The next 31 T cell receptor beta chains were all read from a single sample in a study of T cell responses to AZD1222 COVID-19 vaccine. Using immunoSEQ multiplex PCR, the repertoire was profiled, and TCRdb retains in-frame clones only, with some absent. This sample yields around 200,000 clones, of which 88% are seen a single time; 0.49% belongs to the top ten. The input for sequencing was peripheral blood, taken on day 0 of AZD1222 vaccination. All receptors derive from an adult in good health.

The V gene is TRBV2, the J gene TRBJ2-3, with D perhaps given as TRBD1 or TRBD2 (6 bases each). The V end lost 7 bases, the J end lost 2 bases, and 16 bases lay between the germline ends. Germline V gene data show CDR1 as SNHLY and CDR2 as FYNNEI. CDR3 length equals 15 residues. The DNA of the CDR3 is TGTGCCAGCACCCCGACCGGGGGCCTCACAGATACGCAGTATTTT. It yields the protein CASTPTGGLTDTQYF.

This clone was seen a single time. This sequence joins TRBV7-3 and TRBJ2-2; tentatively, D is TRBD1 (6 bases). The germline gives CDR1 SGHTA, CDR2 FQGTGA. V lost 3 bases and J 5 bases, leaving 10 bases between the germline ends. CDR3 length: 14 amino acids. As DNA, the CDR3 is TGTGCCAGCAGCTTCCAGGGGTCGACCGGGGAGCTGTTTTTT. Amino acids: CASSFQGSTGELFF.

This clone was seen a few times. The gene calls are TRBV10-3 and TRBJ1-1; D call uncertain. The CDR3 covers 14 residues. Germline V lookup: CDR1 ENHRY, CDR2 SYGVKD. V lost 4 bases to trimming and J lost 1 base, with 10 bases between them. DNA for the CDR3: TGTGCCATCAGTGCGGGAGTTCGGAACACTGAAGCTTTCTTT. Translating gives CAISAGVRNTEAFF.

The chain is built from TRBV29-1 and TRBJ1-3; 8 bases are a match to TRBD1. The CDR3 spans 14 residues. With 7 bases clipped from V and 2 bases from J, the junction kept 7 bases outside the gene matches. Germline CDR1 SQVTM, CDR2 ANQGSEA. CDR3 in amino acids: CSAKKTGAGNTIYF. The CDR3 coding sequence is TGCAGCGCTAAGAAGACAGGGGCTGGAAACACCATATATTTT.

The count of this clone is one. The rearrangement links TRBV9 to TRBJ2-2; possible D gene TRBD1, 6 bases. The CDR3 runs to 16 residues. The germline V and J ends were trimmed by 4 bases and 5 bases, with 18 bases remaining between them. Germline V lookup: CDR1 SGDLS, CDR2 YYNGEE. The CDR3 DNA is TGTGCCAGCAGCTCGGGACAATTCTTTACTACCGGGGAGCTGTTTTTT. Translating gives CASSSGQFFTTGELFF.

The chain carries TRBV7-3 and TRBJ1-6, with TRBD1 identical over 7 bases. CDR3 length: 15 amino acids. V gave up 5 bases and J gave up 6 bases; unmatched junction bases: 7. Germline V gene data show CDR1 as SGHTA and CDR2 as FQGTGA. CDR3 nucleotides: TGTGCCAGCAGCCTCCTGACAGGGTTTAATTCACCCCTCCACTTT. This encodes CASSLLTGFNSPLHF.

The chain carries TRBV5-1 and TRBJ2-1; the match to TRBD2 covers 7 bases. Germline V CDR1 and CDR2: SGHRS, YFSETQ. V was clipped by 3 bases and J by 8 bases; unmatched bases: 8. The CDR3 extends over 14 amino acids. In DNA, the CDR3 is TGCGCCAGCAGCTGGGCGGGGGACGGGGATGAGCAGTTCTTC. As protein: CASSWAGDGDEQFF.

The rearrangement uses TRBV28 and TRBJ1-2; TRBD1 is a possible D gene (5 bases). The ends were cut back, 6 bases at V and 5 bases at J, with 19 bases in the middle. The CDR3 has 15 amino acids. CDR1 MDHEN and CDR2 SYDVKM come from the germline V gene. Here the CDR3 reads CASRSEDIPSYGYTF. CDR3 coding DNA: TGTGCCAGCAGGTCTGAGGACATTCCTTCATATGGCTACACCTTC.

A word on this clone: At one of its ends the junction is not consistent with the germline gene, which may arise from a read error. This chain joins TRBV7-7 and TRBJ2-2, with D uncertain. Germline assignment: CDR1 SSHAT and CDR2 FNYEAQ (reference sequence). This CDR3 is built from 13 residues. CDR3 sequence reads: CASSLVMGGELFF. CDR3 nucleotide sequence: TGTGCTAGCAGCTTAGTGATGGGCGGGGAGCTGTTTTTT.

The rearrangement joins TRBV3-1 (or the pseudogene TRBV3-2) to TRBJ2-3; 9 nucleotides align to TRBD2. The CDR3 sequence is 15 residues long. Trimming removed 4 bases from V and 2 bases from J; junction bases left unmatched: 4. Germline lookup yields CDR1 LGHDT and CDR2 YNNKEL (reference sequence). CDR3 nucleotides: TGTGCCAGCAGCCCACTAGCGGGTGCCACAGATACGCAGTATTTT. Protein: CASSPLAGATDTQYF.

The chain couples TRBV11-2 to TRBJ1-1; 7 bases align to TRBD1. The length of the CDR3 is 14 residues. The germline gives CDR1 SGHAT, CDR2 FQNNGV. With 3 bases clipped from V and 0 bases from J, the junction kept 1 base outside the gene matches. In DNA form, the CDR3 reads TGTGCCAGCAGCTTGGGACAGCTGAACACTGAAGCTTTCTTT. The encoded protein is CASSLGQLNTEAFF.

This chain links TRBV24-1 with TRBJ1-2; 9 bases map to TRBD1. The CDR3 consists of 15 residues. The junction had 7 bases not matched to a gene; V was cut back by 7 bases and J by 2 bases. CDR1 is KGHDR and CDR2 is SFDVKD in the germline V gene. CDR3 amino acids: CATSSPTGGNYGYTF. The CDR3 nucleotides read TGTGCCACCAGCTCCCCGACAGGGGGGAACTATGGCTACACCTTC.

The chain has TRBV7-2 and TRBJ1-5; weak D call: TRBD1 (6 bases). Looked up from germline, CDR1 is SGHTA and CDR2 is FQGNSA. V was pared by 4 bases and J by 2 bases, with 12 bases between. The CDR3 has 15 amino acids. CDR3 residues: CASSSSGAGNQPQHF. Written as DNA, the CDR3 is TGTGCCAGCAGCTCGTCAGGGGCCGGCAATCAGCCCCAGCATTTT.

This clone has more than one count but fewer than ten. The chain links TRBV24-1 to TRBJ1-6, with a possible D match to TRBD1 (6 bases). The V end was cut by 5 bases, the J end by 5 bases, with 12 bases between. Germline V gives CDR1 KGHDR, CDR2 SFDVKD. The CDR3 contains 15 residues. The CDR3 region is CATSGRGRDNSPLHF. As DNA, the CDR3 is TGTGCCACCAGTGGTCGGGGGCGGGATAATTCACCCCTCCACTTT.

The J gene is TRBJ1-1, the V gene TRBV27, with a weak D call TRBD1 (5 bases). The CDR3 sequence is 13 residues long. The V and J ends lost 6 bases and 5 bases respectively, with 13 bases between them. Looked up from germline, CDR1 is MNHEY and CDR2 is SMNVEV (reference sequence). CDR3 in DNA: TGTGCCAGCAGGCCCGGGACGGGGACTGAAGCTTTCTTT. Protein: CASRPGTGTEAFF.

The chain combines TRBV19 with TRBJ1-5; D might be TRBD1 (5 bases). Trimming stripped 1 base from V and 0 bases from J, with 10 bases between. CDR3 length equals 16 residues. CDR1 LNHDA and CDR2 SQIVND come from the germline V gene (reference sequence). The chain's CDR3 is CASSIALGDSNQPQHF. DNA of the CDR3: TGTGCCAGTAGTATAGCTTTAGGGGATAGCAATCAGCCCCAGCATTTT.

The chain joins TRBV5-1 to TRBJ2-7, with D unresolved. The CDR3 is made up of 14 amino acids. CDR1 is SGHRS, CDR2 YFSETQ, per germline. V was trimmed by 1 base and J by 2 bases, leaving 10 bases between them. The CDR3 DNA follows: TGCGCCAGCAGCTTGCGGCGGCTGGCCTACGAGCAGTACTTC. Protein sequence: CASSLRRLAYEQYF.

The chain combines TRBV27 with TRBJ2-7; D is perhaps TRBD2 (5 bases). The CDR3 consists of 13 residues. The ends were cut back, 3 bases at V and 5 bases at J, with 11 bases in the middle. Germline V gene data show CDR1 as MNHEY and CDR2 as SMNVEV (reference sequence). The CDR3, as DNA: TGTGCCAGCAGTTTCTGGGAGAGCAACGAGCAGTACTTC. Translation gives CASSFWESNEQYF.

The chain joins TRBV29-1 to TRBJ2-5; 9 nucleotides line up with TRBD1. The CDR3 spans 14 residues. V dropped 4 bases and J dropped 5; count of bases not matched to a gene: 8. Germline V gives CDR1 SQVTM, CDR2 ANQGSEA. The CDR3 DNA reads TGCAGCGTTGCTGCCGGACAGGGGTGGGAGACCCAGTACTTC. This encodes CSVAAGQGWETQYF.

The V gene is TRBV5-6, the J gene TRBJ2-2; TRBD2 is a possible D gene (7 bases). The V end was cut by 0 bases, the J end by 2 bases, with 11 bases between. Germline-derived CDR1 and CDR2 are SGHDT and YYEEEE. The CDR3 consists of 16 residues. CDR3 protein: CASSLAGGANTGELFF. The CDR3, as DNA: TGTGCCAGCAGCTTGGCGGGGGGCGCAAACACCGGGGAGCTGTTTTTT.

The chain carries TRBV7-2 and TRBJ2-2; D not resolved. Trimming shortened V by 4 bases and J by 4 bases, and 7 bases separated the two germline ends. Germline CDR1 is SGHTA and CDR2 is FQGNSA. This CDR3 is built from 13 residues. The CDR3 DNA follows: TGTGCCAGCAGCTCCCTTTCCACCGGGGAGCTGTTTTTT. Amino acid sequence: CASSSLSTGELFF.

This CDR3 reads CASSYSGAGGPFGSDTQYF. CDR3 sequence (DNA): TGTGCCAGCAGTTACTCGGGAGCGGGAGGGCCTTTCGGGTCAGATACGCAGTATTTT. This sequence joins TRBV6-2 or TRBV6-3 and TRBJ2-3; 10 nucleotides agree with TRBD2. CDR1 MNHEY and CDR2 SVGEGT come from the germline V gene. The CDR3 has 19 residues. Trimming cost V 0 bases and J 4 bases; bases outside gene matches: 13.

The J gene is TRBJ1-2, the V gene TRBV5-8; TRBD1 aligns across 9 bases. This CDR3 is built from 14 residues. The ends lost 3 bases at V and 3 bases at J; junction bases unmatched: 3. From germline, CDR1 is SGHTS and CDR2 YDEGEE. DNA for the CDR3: TGTGCCAGCAGCTCTAGACAGGGGGACTATGGCTACACCTTC. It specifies CASSSRQGDYGYTF. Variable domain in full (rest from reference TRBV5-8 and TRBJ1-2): EAGVTQSPTHLIKTRGQQATLRCSPISGHTSVYWYQQALGLGLQFLLWYDEGEERNRGNFPPRFSGRQFPNYSSELNVNALELEDSALYLCASSSRQGDYGYTFGSGTRLTVV.

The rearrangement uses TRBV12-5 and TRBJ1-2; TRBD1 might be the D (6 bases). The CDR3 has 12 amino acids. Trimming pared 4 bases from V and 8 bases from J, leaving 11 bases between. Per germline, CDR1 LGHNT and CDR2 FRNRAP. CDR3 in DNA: TGTGCTAGTGGTTCGGGGGCGTCCGGCTACACCTTC. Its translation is CASGSGASGYTF.

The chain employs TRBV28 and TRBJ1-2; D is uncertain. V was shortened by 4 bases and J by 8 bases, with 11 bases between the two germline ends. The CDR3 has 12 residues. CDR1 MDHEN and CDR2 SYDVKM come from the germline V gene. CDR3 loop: CASSSFPGGYTF. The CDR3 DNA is TGTGCCAGCAGTTCCTTTCCAGGCGGCTACACCTTC.

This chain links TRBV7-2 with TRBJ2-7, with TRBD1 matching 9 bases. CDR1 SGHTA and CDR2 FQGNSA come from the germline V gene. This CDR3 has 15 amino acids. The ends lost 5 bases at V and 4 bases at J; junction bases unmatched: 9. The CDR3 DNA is TGTGCCAGCAGCCTAACCGGGACAGGGAAGTACGAGCAGTACTTC. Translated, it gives CASSLTGTGKYEQYF.

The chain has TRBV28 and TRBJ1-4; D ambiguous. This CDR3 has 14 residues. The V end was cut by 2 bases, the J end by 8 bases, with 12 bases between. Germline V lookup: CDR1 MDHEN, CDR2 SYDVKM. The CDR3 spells CASSLRGVGEKLFF. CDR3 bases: TGTGCCAGCAGTTTACGCGGGGTTGGGGAAAAACTGTTTTTT.

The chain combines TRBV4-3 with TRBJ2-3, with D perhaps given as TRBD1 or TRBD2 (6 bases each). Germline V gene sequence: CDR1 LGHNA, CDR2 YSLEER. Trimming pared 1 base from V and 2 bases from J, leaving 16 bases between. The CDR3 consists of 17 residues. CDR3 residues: CASSQVPPGAFTDTQYF. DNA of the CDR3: TGCGCCAGCAGCCAAGTCCCTCCGGGGGCGTTCACAGATACGCAGTATTTT.

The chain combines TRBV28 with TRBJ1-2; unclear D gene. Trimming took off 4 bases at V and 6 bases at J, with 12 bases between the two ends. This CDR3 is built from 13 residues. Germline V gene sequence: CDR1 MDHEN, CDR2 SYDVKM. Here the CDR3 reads CASSSTPGHGYTF. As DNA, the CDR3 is TGTGCCAGCAGTTCTACTCCCGGGCATGGCTACACCTTC.

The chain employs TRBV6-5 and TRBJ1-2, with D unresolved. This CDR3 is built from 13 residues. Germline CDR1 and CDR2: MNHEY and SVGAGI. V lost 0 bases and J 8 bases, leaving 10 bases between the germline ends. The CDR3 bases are TGTGCCAGCAGTTACTCCCTCGGGGAGGGCTACACCTTC. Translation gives CASSYSLGEGYTF.

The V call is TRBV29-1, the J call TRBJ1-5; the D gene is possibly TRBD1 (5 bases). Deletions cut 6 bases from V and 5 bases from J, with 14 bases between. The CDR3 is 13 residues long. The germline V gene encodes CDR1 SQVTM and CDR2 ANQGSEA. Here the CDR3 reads CSVRQGNDQPQHF. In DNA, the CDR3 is TGCAGCGTCAGGCAGGGCAATGATCAGCCCCAGCATTTT.